The rows below give T cell receptor beta chains drawn from one sample of a study of shared clonotypes between healthy human individuals. The protocol was immunoSEQ multiplex PCR, while the TCRdb copy is restricted to in-frame clones and leaves out a portion. The data show 2,500,000 or so clones, 85% to 95% seen once. The sample consisted of naive CD4+ T cells from PBMCs. Every receptor here comes from a man aged 18 to 35 in good health. Some clones in this sample may be carry-over from other donors' samples. The CDR3 runs from the conserved cysteine through the conserved F or W. Fields, in order: CDR3 protein, CDR3 DNA, clone size, D gene, V gene, J gene. The D gene is left open where the match is weak. The size field is filled for only some rows; it gives once, few, many or a size class.

CDR3 protein: CASSPLGETGGSGARDEQYF
CDR3 DNA: TGTGCCAGCAGCCCCCTGGGTGAGACAGGGGGGTCGGGAGCTCGGGACGAGCAGTACTTC
clone size: .
D gene: TRBD1
V gene: TRBV4-2
J gene: TRBJ2-7

CDR3 protein: CSARGLSSYEQYF
CDR3 DNA: TGCAGCGCCAGAGGACTGAGCTCCTACGAGCAGTACTTC
clone size: .
D gene: .
V gene: TRBV29-1
J gene: TRBJ2-7

CDR3 protein: CASSQGDFGGASPEAFF
CDR3 DNA: TGCGCCAGCAGCCAAGGCGATTTCGGGGGCGCTTCCCCTGAAGCTTTCTTT
clone size: once
D gene: .
V gene: TRBV4-1
J gene: TRBJ1-1

CDR3 protein: CAWVPLRGRGLYEQYF
CDR3 DNA: TGTGCCTGGGTGCCATTAAGAGGCAGGGGGCTCTACGAGCAGTACTTC
clone size: .
D gene: TRBD1
V gene: TRBV30
J gene: TRBJ2-7

CDR3 protein: CASSQGWGNEQFF
CDR3 DNA: TGCGCCAGCAGCCAAGGCTGGGGGAATGAGCAGTTCTTC
clone size: .
D gene: .
V gene: TRBV4-3
J gene: TRBJ2-1

CDR3 protein: CASSLAGGRALGYNEQFF
CDR3 DNA: TGTGCCAGCAGCTTAGCGGGCGGGAGGGCCTTGGGTTACAATGAGCAGTTCTTC
clone size: .
D gene: TRBD2
V gene: TRBV7-2
J gene: TRBJ2-1

CDR3 protein: CASSIFQGGVNTEAFF
CDR3 DNA: TGTGCCAGTAGTATTTTCCAGGGAGGCGTGAACACTGAAGCTTTCTTT
clone size: .
D gene: .
V gene: TRBV19
J gene: TRBJ1-1

CDR3 protein: CAIGTPGGYGYTF
CDR3 DNA: TGTGCCATAGGGACTCCGGGCGGCTATGGCTACACCTTC
clone size: few
D gene: .
V gene: TRBV10-3
J gene: TRBJ1-2

CDR3 protein: CASSPYLSSYEQYF
CDR3 DNA: TGCGCCAGCAGCCCCTACCTCAGCTCCTACGAGCAGTACTTC
clone size: .
D gene: .
V gene: TRBV4-1
J gene: TRBJ2-7

CDR3 protein: CASSNRDSTDTQYF
CDR3 DNA: TGCGCCAGCAGCAACCGGGACAGCACAGATACGCAGTATTTT
clone size: .
D gene: .
V gene: TRBV5-1
J gene: TRBJ2-3

CDR3 protein: CASSLTSSRNQPQHF
CDR3 DNA: TGTGCCAGCAGCTTAACGTCCTCGAGGAATCAGCCCCAGCATTTT
clone size: .
D gene: .
V gene: TRBV7-4
J gene: TRBJ1-5

CDR3 protein: CASSDPSRRKFF
CDR3 DNA: TGTGCCAGCAGTGATCCTAGTCGTAGAAAGTTCTTC
clone size: once
D gene: .
V gene: TRBV2
J gene: TRBJ2-1

CDR3 protein: CASSVRLAGDYWNEQFF
CDR3 DNA: TGTGCCAGCAGTGTCAGACTAGCGGGAGATTATTGGAATGAGCAGTTCTTC
clone size: .
D gene: TRBD2
V gene: TRBV28
J gene: TRBJ2-1

CDR3 protein: CASSLGLRGTDYGYTF
CDR3 DNA: TGTGCCAGCAGCTTAGGATTGCGCGGGACAGACTATGGCTACACCTTC
clone size: .
D gene: TRBD1
V gene: TRBV11-2
J gene: TRBJ1-2

CDR3 protein: CASRGQGLNTEAFF
CDR3 DNA: TGTGCCAGCAGAGGACAGGGTTTGAACACTGAAGCTTTCTTT
clone size: .
D gene: TRBD1
V gene: TRBV28
J gene: TRBJ1-1

CDR3 protein: CASSPPDAYGYTF
CDR3 DNA: TGTGCCAGCAGTCCCCCTGACGCCTATGGCTACACCTTC
clone size: .
D gene: .
V gene: TRBV5-5
J gene: TRBJ1-2

CDR3 protein: CASSPGGIDTGELFF
CDR3 DNA: TGTGCCAGCTCACCAGGGGGGATTGACACCGGGGAGCTGTTTTTT
clone size: once
D gene: .
V gene: TRBV18
J gene: TRBJ2-2

CDR3 protein: CASSFGRDSSYNEQFF
CDR3 DNA: TGTGCCAGCAGCTTCGGCCGGGACAGCTCCTACAATGAGCAGTTCTTC
clone size: .
D gene: TRBD1
V gene: TRBV7-9
J gene: TRBJ2-1

CDR3 protein: CASSPPPWGEKLFF
CDR3 DNA: TGTGCCAGCAGCCCCCCACCCTGGGGGGAAAAACTGTTTTTT
clone size: once
D gene: .
V gene: TRBV11-2
J gene: TRBJ1-4

CDR3 protein: CQRGQGRKSGNTIYF
CDR3 DNA: TGCCAGAGGGGGCAGGGTAGGAAGTCTGGAAACACCATATATTTT
clone size: .
D gene: TRBD1
V gene: TRBV28
J gene: TRBJ1-3

CDR3 protein: CASSSGQFYGYTF
CDR3 DNA: TGTGCCAGCAGTTCGGGACAGTTCTATGGCTACACCTTC
clone size: few
D gene: TRBD1
V gene: TRBV28
J gene: TRBJ1-2

CDR3 protein: CASSPQGNGYTF
CDR3 DNA: TGTGCCAGCAGCCCACAGGGGAACGGCTACACCTTC
clone size: few
D gene: TRBD1
V gene: TRBV4-2
J gene: TRBJ1-2